This T cell receptor (delta chain) was retrieved from a study of gamma-delta T cells after stem cell transplantation. With respect to this clone: TCRdb's listed protein matches a much larger clone and diverges from this DNA's translation at residue 9, likely through a read error; the protein shown comes from the DNA.

TCRdb re-identified clones in the RT-PCR reads via CATT. This sample has approximately 5,000 delta-chain clones, with around 1.9% found just once. The source material was gamma-delta T cells. This TCR came from a human donor. It is not recorded whose cells these are; they may come from a transplant donor.

The CDR3 here is CACDTVLGNKSSWDTRQMFF. DNA of the CDR3: TGTGCCTGTGACACCGTACTGGGGAATAAGAGCTCCTGGGACACCCGACAGATGTTTTTC. The rearrangement links TRDV2 to TRDJ3, with TRDD3 matching 7 bases. Trimming took 0 bases from V and 0 from J; bases not matched to a gene: 10. Germline CDR1 and CDR2: GEAIGNYY and EKD. The CDR3 spans 20 residues.